Following are 9 T cell receptor beta chains from one sample sequenced in a study of identical twins. TCRdb re-derived calls from the 5' RACE reads in MiXCR, one entry per CDR3 protein. The top ten clones hold roughly 1.5% of a sample with approximately 630,000 distinct CDR3 sequences, just over 7% of them seen once. The sample was also linked to a second study, of yellow fever vaccine responses in identical twins.

The source material was PBMCs. The source is a woman between 18 and 29 years old in good health.

The rearrangement links TRBV5-1 to TRBJ2-1; 10 nucleotides align to TRBD2. V shed 4 bases, J shed 6 bases, and the junction held 10 bases outside the gene matches. The CDR3 sequence is 16 residues long. Germline V gene lookup returns CDR1 SGHRS and CDR2 YFSETQ. CDR3 loop: CASSGDGLAAFNEQFF. The CDR3 DNA reads as TGCGCCAGCAGCGGAGACGGACTAGCGGCTTTCAATGAGCAGTTCTTC. The whole variable domain, filled in from reference TRBV5-1 and TRBJ2-1, reads KAGVTQTPRYLIKTRGQQVTLSCSPISGHRSVSWYQQTPGQGLQFLFEYFSETQRNKGNFPGRFSGRQFSNSRSEMNVSTLELGDSALYLCASSGDGLAAFNEQFFGPGTRLTVL.

This clonotype was recorded a few times. V is TRBV7-9 and J is TRBJ2-1, with D possibly being TRBD2 (5 bases). This CDR3 is built from 15 residues. Germline V gives CDR1 SEHNR, CDR2 FQNEAQ (reference sequence). Trimming stripped 7 bases from V and 7 bases from J, with 20 bases between. The CDR3 DNA reads as TGTGCCAGCAACAATTACCGGGAAGCTGTTAATGAGCAGTTCTTC. This gives the protein CASNNYREAVNEQFF.

The rearrangement uses TRBV7-8 and TRBJ2-7; D perhaps matches TRBD2 (5 bases). Germline V gene data show CDR1 as SGHVS and CDR2 as FQNEAQ. V lost 1 base and J 6 bases, leaving 16 bases between the germline ends. This CDR3 contains 15 residues. The CDR3 here is CASSLGGNTLGEQYF. CDR3 bases: TGTGCCAGCAGCTTAGGAGGGAACACACTGGGCGAGCAGTACTTC.

This clonotype was observed a few times. This chain joins TRBV5-1 and TRBJ1-6; no reliable D call. Trimming shortened V by 1 base and J by 7 bases, and 15 bases separated the two germline ends. This CDR3 has 16 residues. The germline CDR1 and CDR2 sequences are SGHRS and YFSETQ. CDR3 nucleotides: TGCGCCAGCAGCTTGCGGTCGACGGGTAACAATTCACCCCTCCACTTT. Amino acids: CASSLRSTGNNSPLHF.

The J gene is TRBJ1-1, the V gene TRBV9; 8 bases are shared with TRBD1. The germline CDR1 and CDR2 sequences are SGDLS and YYNGEE. There are 14 residues in the CDR3. The ends lost 4 bases at V and 3 bases at J; junction bases unmatched: 5. This CDR3 is CASSTRTGYTEAFF. The CDR3 DNA follows: TGTGCCAGCAGCACTCGGACAGGGTACACTGAAGCTTTCTTT.

This clonotype was seen at least ten times. The chain employs TRBV18 and TRBJ2-5; 7 bases map to TRBD2. The J segment lost 2 bases and the V segment lost 3 bases, leaving 6 bases of the junction unmatched. This CDR3 is built from 15 residues. Germline loops: CDR1 KGHSH, CDR2 LQKENI. The CDR3 DNA reads TGTGCCAGCTCACCCGCCGGGGGGTTACAAGAGACCCAGTACTTC. Protein: CASSPAGGLQETQYF.

This clonotype has a count of ten or more. One junction end disagrees with the germline gene, perhaps due to a read error. The chain joins TRBV5-1 to TRBJ1-2; 8 nucleotides match TRBD1. The CDR3 has 13 amino acids. Germline assignment: CDR1 SGHRS and CDR2 YFSETQ. The CDR3 reads CASSIGQGLGLAF. The CDR3 nucleotides read TGCGCCAGCAGTATCGGACAGGGATTGGGACTCGCTTTC.

This clonotype was picked up a small number of times. The V gene is TRBV20-1, the J gene TRBJ2-1, with D perhaps matching TRBD1 (5 bases). Trimming left V 2 bases short and J 8 bases short, with 10 bases between. The CDR3 is made up of 12 amino acids. Per germline, CDR1 DFQATT and CDR2 SNEGSKA (reference sequence). CDR3 region: CSARQGIDEQFF. The CDR3 DNA reads as TGCAGTGCTAGACAGGGTATCGATGAGCAGTTCTTC.

This clonotype was detected a few times. This sequence joins TRBV6-1 and TRBJ1-6; D unresolved. V shed 6 bases and J shed 8 bases, with 14 bases lying between them. The CDR3 is 14 amino acids. CDR1 is MNHNS and CDR2 is SASEGT in the germline V gene. The CDR3 DNA reads as TGTGCCAGCAGCTCTAGGAGGGTTGATTCACCCCTCCACTTT. It encodes CASSSRRVDSPLHF.